The source of this T cell receptor (beta chain) is a study of breast tumors, draining lymph nodes, adjacent tissues (dated by TCRdb to 2015 to 2016). Broadly, across the study: In breast cancer patients, the study compared the TCR beta repertoires of tumor, adjacent nontumor tissue and axillary lymph nodes. The study was designed to assess the relationships and possible T-cell exchange between tumor, surrounding tissue and draining lymph node repertoires in human breast cancer. The investigation overall reported the following: The study presented the conclusion that tumor T cells originate in lymph nodes as consistent with a hypothesis, not as something directly demonstrated. T-cell repertoire diversity in tumors was found to be lower than in lymph nodes but higher than in nontumor tissue, and preferential V and J gene usage was observed. The data were considered consistent with most tumor T cells being derived from the lymph node and subsequently expanding within tumor tissue. Tumor and nontumor tissue repertoires were found to be significantly more similar in luminal-like than in basal-like breast cancer.

CDR1 is given as SGHRS and CDR2 as YFSETQ, both from the germline V gene. Spanning cysteine to phenylalanine, the CDR3 consists of 17 amino acids. Solely the CDR3 DNA is kept, with 51 bases framed from the first base. V and J are truncated by 2 bases and 1 base respectively, leaving an intervening sequence of 19 bases. The sequencing machine was an Illumina HiSeq 2000. Multiplex PCR amplification was used to generate the TCR beta chain libraries. The amplified TCR beta chain products were analyzed by high-throughput sequencing. TCRdb reworked the public reads: Q25 trimming with fastp, MiXCR clone assembly, productive beta chains retained. Identical CDR3 proteins give one entry, which carries the most common genes and DNA. This sample lists around 140,000 distinct CDR3 sequences; approximately 32% were detected once. About 2.5% of the sample belongs to the ten largest clones. The axillary draining lymph nodes of breast cancer patients were the source of the lymph node samples.

This clonotype was seen more than once but under ten times. Its recognized antigen is unknown. A much larger clone differs from this one at a single base, so this may be a read error. This clonotype was obtained from a female donor with breast cancer. Some clones in this sample may be carry-over from other donors' samples. The sequencing input was axillary lymph node tissue. Rearrangement joined TRBV5-1 to TRBJ2-7; the D gene is perhaps TRBD1 or TRBD2, as each covers 6 bases. The nucleotides read TGCGCCAGCAGCTTCTCGACCGGGGGACACGTGTCCTACGAGCAGTACTTC. The resulting protein is CASSFSTGGHVSYEQYF.